What follows is one T cell receptor (beta chain) and its context. The antigen remains undetermined. Single viable CD3+CD4+CD8-CD45RO+ cells were sorted as the memory CD4+ T cells. The data originate from a study of memory CD4+ T cells and cytomegalovirus serostatus. V was trimmed by 1 base and J by 8 bases, leaving 14 bases between them. The germline CDR1 and CDR2 sequences are SNHLY and FYNNEI. This CDR3 is 15 amino acids long. Regarding the study as a whole: Suggested: most of the CMV-linked TCR signature lies in CD4+ memory cells. About 40% of the roughly 150 known CMV-associated TCRbeta sequences appeared in CD4+ memory. A US-trained random forest predicted CMV serostatus with median AUC around 0.93.

Assay: immunoSEQ multiplex PCR; the TCRdb copy retains only in-frame clones and omits some. Here the sample spans about 53,000 clones, about three quarters being singletons. Sample: memory CD4+ T cells from blood. This chain joins TRBV2 and TRBJ2-2; no clear D. This receptor was obtained from an adult in good health and CMV-seronegative. The CDR3 DNA sequence: TGTGCCAGCAGTGAAGTCGACACGATAGGGGGGGAGCTGTTTTTT. As protein: CASSEVDTIGGELFF.